The 3 T cell receptor beta chains reported below all come from one sample, sequenced in a study of T cells in Graves' hyperthyroidism and ophthalmopathy (dated by TCRdb to about 2019). The library was built by means of multiplex PCR. Sequencing instrument: Illumina HiSeq 2000. The TCR beta CDR3 regions were amplified from RNA transcripts. A first-round RT-PCR of the TCR CDR3 used the HTBI primer set with the Qiagen OneStep RT-PCR kit. In TCRdb, the public reads were trimmed at Q25 with fastp and aligned with MiXCR, with productive beta chains retained. CDR3 protein sequences are deduplicated, and each keeps its most common genes and DNA. The sample table contains around 620,000 distinct CDR3 sequences; only one count was recorded for 14% of them. The leading ten clones occupy roughly 6.9% of the sample. The sample comprised blood. These receptors all come from a woman aged 18-29 years with Graves' ophthalmopathy.

The V call is TRBV5-1, the J call TRBJ1-1; tentative D call: TRBD1 (6 bases). Germline CDR1 is SGHRS and CDR2 is YFSETQ. Trimming took off 4 bases at V and 2 bases at J, with 15 bases between the two ends. This CDR3 has 15 amino acids. CDR3 bases: TGCGCCAGCAGCGGTCTTAGGGGGTTAAACACTGAAGCTTTCTTT. The encoded protein is CASSGLRGLNTEAFF.

This clonotype was counted at least ten times. The chain has TRBV3-1 and TRBJ2-7; 10 bases line up with TRBD2. The CDR3 sequence is 17 residues long. Germline V CDR1 and CDR2: LGHDT, YNNKEL (reference sequence). Trimming removed 5 bases from V and 6 bases from J; junction bases left unmatched: 16. The CDR3: CASSTAWVASGRAEQYF. The CDR3 nucleotides read TGTGCCAGCAGCACGGCTTGGGTGGCTAGCGGGAGAGCCGAGCAGTACTTC.

This clonotype was counted many times. The chain carries TRBV7-3 and TRBJ1-1; D is perhaps TRBD1 (6 bases). CDR1 and CDR2 from the germline V gene are SGHTA and FQGTGA. There are 13 residues in the CDR3. The V gene lost 3 bases and the J gene lost 5 bases, with 10 bases spanning the gap. The CDR3 loop reads CASSLRRGTEAFF. In DNA, the CDR3 is TGTGCCAGCAGCTTGCGGAGGGGGACTGAAGCTTTCTTT.